The 3 T cell receptor beta chains reported below all come from one sample, sequenced in a study of shared clonotypes between healthy human individuals. Only in-frame clones appear in the TCRdb table, and some are missing; sequencing was by immunoSEQ multiplex PCR. The sample yields about 1.5 million clones, 95% to 99% seen once. The sequencing input was naive CD4+ T cells sorted from blood. Noted subset: CD45RA+ positively selected. The source of these receptors is a man aged 25 to 40 in good health.

CDR3 protein: CASSPWTGGRSNNEQFF. Written as DNA, the CDR3 is TGTGCCAGCAGCCCATGGACTGGCGGGAGATCGAACAATGAGCAGTTCTTC. This chain uses TRBV11-2 with TRBJ2-1; 7 bases match TRBD2. Trimming at V came to 5 bases and at J to 5 bases, leaving 15 bases not matched to a gene. The germline CDR1 and CDR2 sequences are SGHAT and FQNNGV. This CDR3 comprises 17 residues.

The rearrangement links TRBV19 to TRBJ2-4; 14 nucleotides agree with TRBD2. This CDR3 comprises 16 residues. Germline V lookup: CDR1 LNHDA, CDR2 SQIVND (reference sequence). Trimming at V came to 3 bases and at J to 7 bases, leaving 5 bases not matched to a gene. The CDR3 DNA reads as TGTGCCAGTAGTATTGGGACTAGCGGGAGCGGGAACATTCAGTACTTC. It specifies CASSIGTSGSGNIQYF. The full variable domain, completed using reference TRBV19 and TRBJ2-4, is DGGITQSPKYLFRKEGQNVTLSCEQNLNHDAMYWYRQDPGQGLRLIYYSQIVNDFQKGDIAEGYSVSREKKESFPLTVTSAQKNPTAFYLCASSIGTSGSGNIQYFGAGTRLSVL.

The chain carries TRBV5-1 and TRBJ2-5, with 7 bases lining up with TRBD1. Germline values: CDR1 SGHRS, CDR2 YFSETQ. Trimming removed 4 bases from V and 3 bases from J; junction bases left unmatched: 6. The CDR3 runs 14 residues. The CDR3 here is CASSSRDSKETQYF. CDR3 DNA: TGCGCCAGCAGCAGCCGGGACAGCAAAGAGACCCAGTACTTC.